Listed below are T cell receptor beta chains from one sample, sequenced in a study of blood T cell repertoires in COVID-19. The table came from immunoSEQ multiplex PCR; TCRdb's copy has only in-frame clones and leaves some out. The repertoire holds about 120,000 clones, roughly 90% seen once, with 3.5% to 5% in the top ten. Sequenced sample: peripheral blood. Receptor source: a man aged 60-69 years with COVID-19, enrolled during active disease. Both conserved end residues are part of each CDR3. The size of a clone is reported for some rows only, either as once, few or many, or as a class for expanded clones.

J | V | size | CDR3
TRBJ2-7 | TRBV12-3/TRBV12-4 | NA | CAIRTDSYEQYF
TRBJ2-1 | TRBV7-8 | NA | CASSPLGGSSYNEQFF
TRBJ2-1 | TRBV5-1 | once | CASSLGVAAGVRNEQFF
TRBJ2-2 | TRBV5-6 | NA | CASSSPGLANTGELFF
TRBJ2-7 | TRBV18 | NA | CASSPLTSDYEQYF
TRBJ2-1 | TRBV19 | NA | CASSRRFAGGSDEQFF
TRBJ2-7 | TRBV4-2 | NA | CASSPSDRVVSYEQYF
TRBJ1-4 | TRBV29-1 | NA | CSVMTGTHEKLFF
TRBJ2-4 | TRBV19 | NA | CASSPDTQWDIQYF
TRBJ1-1 | TRBV27 | NA | CASSKDRDNTEAFF
TRBJ2-3 | TRBV19 | NA | CASLAGPDTDTQYF
TRBJ1-4 | TRBV19 | NA | CASSIGTNEKLFF
TRBJ2-3 | TRBV28 | NA | CASSLVGQKYTQYF
TRBJ2-5 | TRBV19 | NA | CASQATSGNSFGETQYF
TRBJ2-7 | TRBV27 | NA | CASSLSSWSVGYEQYF
TRBJ2-2 | TRBV11-3 | NA | CASSLALAGDTGELFF
TRBJ2-1 | TRBV5-4 | NA | CASSKGQTNEQFF
TRBJ1-3 | TRBV2 | NA | CASSGDRGAGNTIYF
TRBJ2-1 | TRBV10-3 | NA | CAIRTSGRNYEQFF
TRBJ1-4 | TRBV5-8 | NA | CASSYRGFATNEKLFF
TRBJ1-1 | TRBV2 | once | CASSELINVGEAFF
TRBJ1-1 | TRBV11-2 | NA | CASSLNRKDTEAFF
TRBJ1-3 | TRBV3-1/TRBV3-2 | NA | CASSPRDIPGNTIYF
TRBJ1-4 | TRBV30 | NA | CAWTREDEKLFF
TRBJ2-7 | TRBV10-2 | NA | CASRGLAVAYEQYF
TRBJ2-3 | TRBV10-2 | once | CATKLPGTSGRWDTQYF
TRBJ2-7 | TRBV3-1/TRBV3-2 | NA | CASSLTDHEQYF
TRBJ1-3 | TRBV21-1 | NA | CASSKVSALSGNTIYF
TRBJ2-1 | TRBV3-1/TRBV3-2 | NA | CASSSGLAAYNEQFF
TRBJ1-4 | TRBV7-9 | NA | CASSPDRIFNEKLFF